The 32 T cell receptor beta chains given below trace back to one sample, sequenced in a study of blood T cell repertoires in COVID-19. Only in-frame clones appear in the TCRdb table, and some are missing; sequencing was by immunoSEQ multiplex PCR. The sample lists 400,000 or so clones, around 90% occurring once. The material sequenced was PBMCs or T cells enriched from blood (not recorded which). These receptors all stem from a woman between 35 and 50 years old with acute COVID-19.

The chain links TRBV5-4 to TRBJ1-2; weak D call: TRBD1 (5 bases). CDR1 is SGHNT, CDR2 YYREEE, per germline (reference sequence). Trimming shortened V by 0 bases and J by 4 bases, and 10 bases separated the two germline ends. There are 14 residues in the CDR3. Written as DNA, the CDR3 is TGTGCCAGCAGCTTGGGGGGGGTAGGCTATGGCTACACCTTC. Protein sequence: CASSLGGVGYGYTF.

This clone was found a few times. The chain is built from TRBV5-1 and TRBJ1-2; possible D gene TRBD1, 6 bases. The germline V gene has CDR1 SGHRS and CDR2 YFSETQ. Trimming left V 4 bases short and J 8 bases short, with 18 bases between. The CDR3 spans 14 residues. This CDR3 is CASSKNQNRDGYTF. The CDR3 nucleotides are TGCGCCAGCAGCAAAAATCAAAACAGGGACGGCTACACCTTC.

The rearrangement uses TRBV19 and TRBJ1-2; D might be TRBD1 (6 bases). V lost 4 bases and J 7 bases, leaving 19 bases between the germline ends. The CDR3 sequence is 15 residues long. CDR1 and CDR2 from the germline V gene are LNHDA and SQIVND (reference sequence). The CDR3 loop is CASSRTVFEGGGYTF. The CDR3 coding sequence is TGTGCCAGTAGTAGGACAGTCTTTGAGGGTGGTGGCTACACCTTC.

The chain recombines TRBV6-5 with TRBJ1-3; 8 positions match TRBD1. V was clipped by 6 bases and J by 3 bases; unmatched bases: 1. Germline assignment: CDR1 MNHEY and CDR2 SVGAGI. The CDR3 is made up of 13 amino acids. The CDR3 is CASRDRVGNTIYF. The CDR3 DNA reads TGTGCCAGCAGGGACAGGGTTGGAAACACCATATATTTT.

This chain uses TRBV3-1 (or the pseudogene TRBV3-2) with TRBJ2-6; D perhaps matches TRBD1 (6 bases). Between the trimmed V and J ends, which lost 5 bases and 1 base, there was a span of 6 bases. CDR3 size: 14 residues. Germline V gene lookup returns CDR1 LGHDT and CDR2 YNNKEL (reference sequence). The CDR3 loop is CASSTGSGANVLTF. CDR3 DNA sequence: TGTGCCAGCAGCACAGGGTCTGGGGCCAACGTCCTGACTTTC.

The chain recombines TRBV10-1 with TRBJ1-2; 9 nucleotides align to TRBD1. Looked up from germline, CDR1 is WNHNN and CDR2 is SYGVQD (reference sequence). After removal of 7 bases from V and 4 bases from J, the junction contained 7 bases not matched to a gene. The CDR3 covers 14 residues. CDR3 DNA sequence: TGCGCCAGCACCGGACAGGGGCTTGGCTATGGCTACACCTTC. Translation: CASTGQGLGYGYTF.

V usage is TRBV5-1 and J usage is TRBJ1-1; D is ambiguous. Germline V gene data show CDR1 as SGHRS and CDR2 as YFSETQ. CDR3 length equals 15 residues. The V end was cut by 4 bases, the J end by 0 bases, with 13 bases between. The chain's CDR3 is CASSPSRGMNTEAFF. Written as DNA, the CDR3 is TGCGCCAGCAGCCCCAGCAGAGGCATGAACACTGAAGCTTTCTTT.

The CDR3 DNA sequence: TGTGCCAGCAGCTTAAATGGGGGGGGGCACGAGCAGTACTTC. This translates into CASSLNGGGHEQYF. V is TRBV7-2 and J is TRBJ2-7; D is possibly TRBD2 (7 bases). V was trimmed by 2 bases and J by 5 bases, leaving 13 bases between them. The CDR3 sequence is 14 residues long. Germline-derived CDR1 and CDR2 are SGHTA and FQGNSA.

This chain joins TRBV19 and TRBJ1-3, with a weak D call TRBD1 (6 bases). Germline V gene sequence: CDR1 LNHDA, CDR2 SQIVND (reference sequence). The V and J ends lost 3 bases and 0 bases respectively, with 15 bases between them. CDR3 length: 17 amino acids. The CDR3 nucleotides are TGTGCCAGTAGTATTTCGGGGACAACGAGCTCTGGAAACACCATATATTTT. This translates into CASSISGTTSSGNTIYF.

V and J are TRBV21-1 and TRBJ1-2; the table names TRBD1, a call not compared with the DNA. TRBV21-1 corresponds to a pseudogene. The CDR3 spans 16 residues. The chain's CDR3 is CASSSLNRGGNYGYTF. The CDR3 DNA follows: TGTGCCAGCAGCAGTTTAAACAGGGGTGGAAACTATGGCTACACCTTC.

The gene calls are TRBV29-1 and TRBJ1-2; 7 bases fit TRBD1. Germline V lookup: CDR1 SQVTM, CDR2 ANQGSEA. CDR3 length: 12 residues. V shed 6 bases and J 3 bases; nucleotides not matched to a gene: 4. The CDR3 DNA reads as TGCAGCGTGGACGGACAGGACTATGGCTACACCTTC. Amino acid sequence: CSVDGQDYGYTF.

This chain uses TRBV6-5 with TRBJ2-7; 7 bases fit TRBD2. The CDR3 consists of 13 residues. The V segment lost 6 bases and the J segment 6 bases; nucleotides outside the gene matches: 8. Germline V gene data show CDR1 as MNHEY and CDR2 as SVGAGI. The chain's CDR3 is CASRGSGLSEQYF. DNA of the CDR3: TGTGCCAGCAGGGGTAGCGGGTTGAGCGAGCAGTACTTC.

The chain employs TRBV7-2 and TRBJ2-7; 7 bases are a match to TRBD1. The length of the CDR3 is 14 residues. Trimming took 1 base from V and 5 from J; bases not matched to a gene: 5. CDR1 is SGHTA, CDR2 FQGNSA, per germline. For the CDR3, the DNA is TGTGCCAGCAGCTTAGGACAGGGATTCAACGAGCAGTACTTC. Translating it yields CASSLGQGFNEQYF.

CDR3 amino acids: CASSQATGDETQYF. CDR3 DNA: TGCGCCAGCAGCCAAGCGACAGGGGACGAGACCCAGTACTTC. The V call is TRBV4-1, the J call TRBJ2-5; 8 positions agree with TRBD1. V trimming: 1 base; J trimming: 5 bases; junction bases outside the gene matches: 3. The CDR3 is 14 residues long. Germline V gene sequence: CDR1 MGHRA, CDR2 YSYEKL.

This rearrangement joins TRBV18 to TRBJ2-1; D is ambiguous. Germline loops: CDR1 KGHSH, CDR2 LQKENI. The CDR3 consists of 13 residues. The V end lost 3 bases, the J end lost 7 bases, and 10 bases lay between the germline ends. The CDR3, as DNA: TGTGCCAGCTCACCGACATCCCCAAATGAGCAGTTCTTC. As protein: CASSPTSPNEQFF.

The V and J genes are TRBV5-6 and TRBJ1-1, with a possible D match to TRBD1 (5 bases). This CDR3 contains 13 residues. Germline-derived CDR1 and CDR2 are SGHDT and YYEEEE. Trimming took off 5 bases at V and 7 bases at J, with 15 bases between the two ends. The CDR3 DNA sequence: TGTGCCAGCAGTACCCCAGGGTTCGGTGAAGCTTTCTTT. Translation: CASSTPGFGEAFF. The variable domain in full, completed from reference TRBV5-6 and TRBJ1-1, reads DAGVTQSPTHLIKTRGQQVTLRCSPKSGHDTVSWYQQALGQGPQFIFQYYEEEERQRGNFPDRFSGHQFPNYSSELNVNALLLGDSALYLCASSTPGFGEAFFGQGTRLTVV.

The rearrangement joins TRBV5-1 to TRBJ2-5; 8 positions match TRBD1. CDR1 is SGHRS and CDR2 is YFSETQ in the germline V gene. Trimming at V came to 4 bases and at J to 1 base, leaving 3 bases not matched to a gene. The CDR3 length is 14 residues. CDR3 protein: CASSMDRVQETQYF. The CDR3 DNA reads as TGCGCCAGCAGCATGGACAGGGTCCAAGAGACCCAGTACTTC.

This clone has just a few counts. V and J are TRBV7-8 and TRBJ1-5, with D perhaps TRBD1 (6 bases). Germline lookup yields CDR1 SGHVS and CDR2 FQNEAQ. V lost 4 bases and J lost 7, with 17 bases in between. The CDR3 is made up of 15 amino acids. The CDR3 bases are TGTGCCAGCAGCTCTATCGAGGGAAGGGGGCAGCCCCAGCATTTT. Translated: CASSSIEGRGQPQHF. The full variable domain, rest sourced from reference TRBV7-8 and TRBJ1-5, is GAGVSQSPRYKVAKRGQDVALRCDPISGHVSLFWYQQALGQGPEFLTYFQNEAQLDKSGLPSDRFFAERPEGSVSTLKIQRTQQEDSAVYLCASSSIEGRGQPQHFGDGTRLSIL.

V is TRBV5-1 and J is TRBJ2-2, with 8 bases identical to TRBD2. Trimming cost V 2 bases and J 0 bases; bases outside gene matches: 0. CDR1 is SGHRS, CDR2 YFSETQ, per germline. This CDR3 spans 15 amino acids. The CDR3 nucleotides are TGCGCCAGCAGCTTTAGCGGGGCGAACACCGGGGAGCTGTTTTTT. Protein sequence: CASSFSGANTGELFF.

V and J are TRBV9 and TRBJ1-1; D is perhaps TRBD1 (6 bases). Germline V CDR1 and CDR2: SGDLS, YYNGEE. V lost 4 bases and J 4 bases, leaving 20 bases between the germline ends. CDR3 length equals 16 residues. CDR3 sequence (DNA): TGTGCCAGCAGCCCCAACCTTCAGGGGAGGGGCACTGAAGCTTTCTTT. Its translation: CASSPNLQGRGTEAFF.

V and J are TRBV7-9 and TRBJ1-3, with 8 bases fitting TRBD1. The germline gives CDR1 SEHNR, CDR2 FQNEAQ (reference sequence). The trim removed 2 bases at V and 2 bases at J, leaving 2 bases unmatched. CDR3 length: 15 amino acids. The CDR3 sequence is CASSLMTGAGNTIYF. CDR3 bases: TGTGCCAGCAGCTTAATGACAGGGGCTGGAAACACCATATATTTT.

The chain recombines TRBV5-1 with TRBJ2-1; 10 nucleotides align to TRBD2. This CDR3 has 15 amino acids. The germline gives CDR1 SGHRS, CDR2 YFSETQ. With V trimmed by 2 bases and J by 4 bases, 3 bases remained unmatched. CDR3 region: CASSFSGGAYNEQFF. The DNA for the CDR3 is TGCGCCAGCAGCTTCAGCGGGGGGGCTTACAATGAGCAGTTCTTC.

The sample holds one count of this clone. This chain uses TRBV12-3 or TRBV12-4 with TRBJ1-2; maybe TRBD1 (5 bases). Deletions cut 5 bases from V and 5 bases from J, with 12 bases between. This CDR3 has 13 amino acids. CDR3 sequence: CASSRTFLYGYTF. CDR3 DNA: TGTGCCAGCAGTCGGACATTTCTTTATGGCTACACCTTC.

This clone has just one count. V is TRBV29-1 and J is TRBJ2-3; D uncertain. The ends were cut back, 6 bases at V and 0 bases at J, with 13 bases in the middle. The germline V gene has CDR1 SQVTM and CDR2 ANQGSEA. This CDR3 is built from 14 residues. CDR3 DNA: TGCAGCGTCCGACTTAGACGGAGCACAGATACGCAGTATTTT. Residues: CSVRLRRSTDTQYF.

The chain uses TRBV29-1 and TRBJ2-1; the D gene is possibly TRBD2 (6 bases). Germline-derived CDR1 and CDR2 are SQVTM and ANQGSEA. CDR3 length: 12 residues. Trimming left V 1 base short and J 10 bases short, with 11 bases between. CDR3 coding DNA: TGCAGCGTTGAAGGTCTAGCGCGGGAGCAGTTCTTC. Its protein is CSVEGLAREQFF.

As to this clone: Other nucleotide sequences in the sample specify the same CDR3. In nucleotides, the CDR3 is TGCGCCAGCAGCTTGGTTGCAGGGGCAACAGATACGCAGTATTTT. Amino acids: CASSLVAGATDTQYF. V is TRBV5-1 and J is TRBJ2-3; D is possibly TRBD1 (6 bases). V was trimmed by 0 bases and J by 3 bases, leaving 11 bases between them. Per germline, CDR1 SGHRS and CDR2 YFSETQ. CDR3 length: 15 residues. Combining the CDR3 with reference TRBV5-1 and TRBJ2-3 gives the whole variable domain KAGVTQTPRYLIKTRGQQVTLSCSPISGHRSVSWYQQTPGQGLQFLFEYFSETQRNKGNFPGRFSGRQFSNSRSEMNVSTLELGDSALYLCASSLVAGATDTQYFGPGTRLTVL.

The rearrangement uses TRBV29-1 and TRBJ2-7; TRBD1 matches at 10 bases. Germline V gives CDR1 SQVTM, CDR2 ANQGSEA. This CDR3 has 12 amino acids. V lost 4 bases, J lost 7 bases, and 4 bases stayed unmatched. The CDR3 is CSVGDRGWEQYF. CDR3 DNA: TGCAGCGTTGGGGACAGGGGTTGGGAGCAGTACTTC.

The rearrangement joins TRBV6-6 to TRBJ1-1; D is perhaps TRBD1 (5 bases). The germline CDR1 and CDR2 sequences are MNHNY and SVGAGI (reference sequence). The CDR3 is 15 amino acids. V gave up 5 bases and J gave up 1 base, with 14 bases separating them. CDR3 sequence: CASSQTDNQNTEAFF. The CDR3 nucleotides read TGTGCCAGCAGTCAGACAGATAACCAGAACACTGAAGCTTTCTTT.

As to this clone: A junction boundary mismatches the germline segment, possibly from a read error. The chain combines TRBV9 with TRBJ1-5; D not resolved. The length of the CDR3 is 8 residues. From germline, CDR1 is SGDLS and CDR2 YYNGEE. In DNA, the CDR3 is TGCGGGGAAGAGCCCCAGCATTTT. Residues: CGEEPQHF. Filled out from reference TRBV9 and TRBJ1-5, the complete variable domain reads DSGVTQTPKHLITATGQRVTLRCSPRSGDLSVYWYQQSLDQGLQFLIQYYNGEERAKGNILERFSAQQFPDLHSELNLSSLELGDSALYFCGEEPQHFGDGTRLSIL.

This chain joins TRBV5-8 and TRBJ2-7, with 9 nucleotides matching TRBD1. Germline V CDR1 and CDR2: SGHTS, YDEGEE. The CDR3 runs 13 residues. V gave up 4 bases and J gave up 6 bases; unmatched junction bases: 5. In nucleotides, the CDR3 is TGTGCCAGCAGCGGGACAGGGCTGGGCGAGCAGTACTTC. Translated: CASSGTGLGEQYF.

This sequence joins TRBV4-1 and TRBJ2-3; 13 bases are a match to TRBD2. This CDR3 region has 16 residues. V lost 5 bases to trimming and J lost 5 bases; unmatched junction nucleotides: 7. CDR1 and CDR2 from the germline V gene are MGHRA and YSYEKL. In DNA form, the CDR3 reads TGCGCCAGCAGCTTGTGGACTAGCGGGGGAAGAGATACGCAGTATTTT. This codes for CASSLWTSGGRDTQYF.

The chain combines TRBV3-1 (or the pseudogene TRBV3-2) with TRBJ2-1, with 11 bases fitting TRBD2. The germline V gene has CDR1 LGHDT and CDR2 YNNKEL (reference sequence). The CDR3 loop spans 19 amino acids. After removal of 4 bases from V and 3 bases from J, the junction contained 14 bases not matched to a gene. This CDR3 is CASSPSSLAGGGGYNEQFF. CDR3 DNA sequence: TGTGCCAGCAGCCCCTCCTCCCTAGCGGGGGGAGGTGGCTACAATGAGCAGTTCTTC.